A single sample is the source of the 12 T cell receptor beta chains below, sequenced in a study of cytomegalovirus exposure and HLA in healthy donors. In the PCR, 60 Vbeta and 13 Jbeta primers were used. Data came from immunoSEQ multiplex PCR; TCRdb stores just in-frame clones and leaves some out. The repertoire holds fewer than 150,000 clones, with roughly four fifths as singletons. Sequenced input: PBMCs. These TCRs come from a human donor in good health.

The chain recombines TRBV6-5 with TRBJ2-7; D uncertain. The CDR3 has 13 residues. CDR1 and CDR2 from the germline V gene are MNHEY and SVGAGI. Trimming pared 4 bases from V and 5 bases from J, leaving 12 bases between. The CDR3: CASSSNRLHEQYF. DNA of the CDR3: TGTGCCAGCAGTTCCAATCGACTCCACGAGCAGTACTTC.

The chain uses TRBV5-4 and TRBJ1-6; TRBD1 might be the D (5 bases). CDR3 size: 15 residues. V was clipped by 1 base and J by 4 bases, with 9 bases between them. In germline, CDR1 is SGHNT, CDR2 YYREEE (reference sequence). CDR3 sequence: CASSLQGQYNSPLHF. The CDR3 region has the DNA TGTGCCAGCAGCTTGCAGGGCCAATATAATTCACCCCTCCACTTT.

This clone showed up just once. The rearrangement joins TRBV5-1 to TRBJ2-3; 11 nucleotides match TRBD2. CDR1 is SGHRS, CDR2 YFSETQ, per germline. Trimming removed 0 bases from V and 4 bases from J; junction bases left unmatched: 1. CDR3 length: 15 amino acids. The CDR3 DNA reads TGCGCCAGCAGCTTGGGACTAGCGGGGCCAGATACGCAGTATTTT. Translated: CASSLGLAGPDTQYF.

The chain combines TRBV5-6 with TRBJ2-5; TRBD1 agrees at 8 bases. With V trimmed by 1 base and J by 0 bases, 8 bases remained unmatched. CDR3 length: 17 amino acids. Germline values: CDR1 SGHDT, CDR2 YYEEEE. CDR3 region: CASSLRPGQEYQETQYF. Here the CDR3 DNA reads TGTGCCAGCAGCTTGCGCCCGGGACAGGAATACCAAGAGACCCAGTACTTC.

V usage is TRBV7-2 and J usage is TRBJ2-4, with a possible D match to TRBD1 (7 bases). This CDR3 has 13 amino acids. V lost 3 bases to trimming and J lost 9 bases, with 12 bases between them. Germline CDR1 is SGHTA and CDR2 is FQGNSA. CDR3 nucleotide sequence: TGTGCCAGCAGCTTCCGCAGGGGGGCCATTCAGTACTTC. Amino acids: CASSFRRGAIQYF.

V and J are TRBV5-8 and TRBJ1-1; D is undetermined. Trimming removed 0 bases from V and 1 base from J, with 7 bases in between. The germline CDR1 and CDR2 sequences are SGHTS and YDEGEE. This CDR3 comprises 14 residues. In nucleotides, the CDR3 is TGTGCCAGCAGCTTGGACGCAGGGAACACTGAAGCTTTCTTT. Amino acid sequence: CASSLDAGNTEAFF.

This clone turned up a few times. This chain links TRBV10-3 with TRBJ2-1; D call uncertain. This CDR3 has 14 residues. V was clipped by 0 bases and J by 7 bases, with 10 bases between them. Germline loops: CDR1 ENHRY, CDR2 SYGVKD. The CDR3 bases are TGTGCCATCAGTGAGTCGGCTTCGTCAAATGAGCAGTTCTTC. Residues: CAISESASSNEQFF.

The chain links TRBV27 to TRBJ2-2; 8 positions match TRBD1. Trimming cost V 5 bases and J 0 bases; bases outside gene matches: 2. The CDR3 has 15 amino acids. The V gene's germline CDR1 is MNHEY and CDR2 SMNVEV (reference sequence). The CDR3 coding sequence is TGTGCCAGCAGTCCGGGACAGGCGAACACCGGGGAGCTGTTTTTT. This translates into CASSPGQANTGELFF.

This clone was found many times. The chain links TRBV7-9 to TRBJ2-1, with TRBD2 identical over 11 bases. The J segment lost 5 bases and the V segment lost 4 bases, leaving 10 bases of the junction unmatched. This CDR3 contains 17 residues. Germline-derived CDR1 and CDR2 are SEHNR and FQNEAQ (reference sequence). CDR3 sequence reads: CASSSSTTSGTHNEQFF. Here the CDR3 DNA reads TGTGCCAGCAGCTCAAGCACGACTAGCGGGACCCACAATGAGCAGTTCTTC.

The chain couples TRBV6-1 to TRBJ2-1; TRBD1 aligns across 8 bases. The CDR3 is made up of 13 amino acids. The germline gives CDR1 MNHNS, CDR2 SASEGT. V dropped 5 bases and J dropped 5; count of bases not matched to a gene: 2. CDR3 loop: CASSQDRDNEQFF. DNA for the CDR3: TGTGCCAGCAGTCAGGACAGGGACAATGAGCAGTTCTTC.

The chain is built from TRBV15 and TRBJ1-1; TRBD1 might be the D (6 bases). The germline CDR1 and CDR2 sequences are LNHNV and YYDKDF (reference sequence). Deletions cut 0 bases from V and 5 bases from J, with 13 bases between. This CDR3 spans 15 amino acids. CDR3 in amino acids: CATSRDRGASTEAFF. The CDR3 DNA sequence: TGTGCCACCAGCAGAGATCGGGGGGCCAGTACTGAAGCTTTCTTT.

The table lists this clone with a few counts. The chain carries TRBV7-9 and TRBJ2-1; 16 bases match TRBD2. The V gene end was trimmed by 5 bases and the J gene end by 9 bases; junction bases not matched to a gene: 4. In germline, CDR1 is SEHNR, CDR2 FQNEAQ (reference sequence). CDR3 length equals 15 residues. CDR3 in DNA: TGTGCCAGCAGCGCGGGACTAGCGGGGGGGGGTGAGCAGTTCTTC. Translating gives CASSAGLAGGGEQFF. Full variable domain (missing parts from reference TRBV7-9 and TRBJ2-1): DTGVSQNPRHKITKRGQNVTFRCDPISEHNRLYWYRQTLGQGPEFLTYFQNEAQLEKSRLLSDRFSAERPKGSFSTLEIQRTEQGDSAMYLCASSAGLAGGGEQFFGPGTRLTVL.